The 24 T cell receptor beta chains below all came from one sample that was sequenced in a study of blood T cell repertoires in COVID-19. The protocol was immunoSEQ multiplex PCR, while the TCRdb copy is restricted to in-frame clones and leaves out a portion. The top ten clones hold approximately 17% of a sample with 20,000 to 25,000 clones, around 84% of them seen once. Specimen: peripheral blood. The receptor source for this set is an elderly woman with acute or convalescent COVID-19.

The V call is TRBV9, the J call TRBJ1-4; TRBD1 might be the D (6 bases). Trimming removed 3 bases at V and 1 base at J, with 10 bases between. The V gene's germline CDR1 is SGDLS and CDR2 YYNGEE. The CDR3 length is 15 residues. CDR3 sequence (DNA): TGTGCCAGCAGCGCAGCGACAGGAACTAATGAAAAACTGTTTTTT. This gives the protein CASSAATGTNEKLFF.

The chain is built from TRBV3-1 (or the pseudogene TRBV3-2) and TRBJ2-7; TRBD1 is a possible D gene (5 bases). The V end lost 0 bases, the J end lost 5 bases, and 5 bases lay between the germline ends. Germline V gives CDR1 LGHDT, CDR2 YNNKEL (reference sequence). This CDR3 has 12 residues. The CDR3 is CASSQETDEQYF. The CDR3 coding sequence is TGTGCCAGCAGCCAAGAGACAGACGAGCAGTACTTC.

V and J are TRBV3-1 (or the pseudogene TRBV3-2) and TRBJ2-2; 7 bases line up with TRBD1. Germline-derived CDR1 and CDR2 are LGHDT and YNNKEL (reference sequence). The CDR3 extends over 15 amino acids. The junction had 11 bases not matched to a gene; V was cut back by 5 bases and J by 8 bases. For the CDR3, the DNA is TGTGCCAGCAGCTTAGAGCCGACAGGGCCAGGGGAGCTGTTTTTT. The encoded protein is CASSLEPTGPGELFF.

The chain carries TRBV7-9 and TRBJ2-1; 10 bases agree with TRBD2. The CDR3 is 16 residues long. CDR1 is SEHNR, CDR2 FQNEAQ, per germline (reference sequence). The V segment lost 4 bases and the J segment 5 bases; nucleotides outside the gene matches: 8. This CDR3 is CASSSFGLAGDNEQFF. The CDR3 bases are TGTGCCAGCAGCTCCTTCGGGCTAGCGGGAGACAATGAGCAGTTCTTC.

This chain joins TRBV7-9 and TRBJ1-4; TRBD1 aligns across 8 bases. Unmatched junction bases numbered 12, after V lost 5 bases and J lost 7 bases. There are 16 residues in the CDR3. Germline assignment: CDR1 SEHNR and CDR2 FQNEAQ (reference sequence). The CDR3 nucleotides are TGTGCCAGCAGCCGATCACAGGGGGTTTTAGGTGAAAAACTGTTTTTT. It encodes CASSRSQGVLGEKLFF. The complete variable domain, with remaining parts taken from reference TRBV7-9 and TRBJ1-4, reads DTGVSQNPRHKITKRGQNVTFRCDPISEHNRLYWYRQTLGQGPEFLTYFQNEAQLEKSRLLSDRFSAERPKGSFSTLEIQRTEQGDSAMYLCASSRSQGVLGEKLFFGSGTQLSVL.

This clone was counted only a few times. V usage is TRBV6-5 and J usage is TRBJ1-1; weak D call: TRBD1 (6 bases). Germline CDR1 is MNHEY and CDR2 is SVGAGI. The V gene lost 6 bases and the J gene lost 1 base, with 12 bases spanning the gap. The length of the CDR3 is 14 residues. The CDR3 sequence: CASRGQGKNTEAFF. Here the CDR3 DNA reads TGTGCCAGCAGGGGACAAGGTAAGAACACTGAAGCTTTCTTT.

The chain links TRBV19 to TRBJ1-1; TRBD1 agrees at 11 bases. The V gene's germline CDR1 is LNHDA and CDR2 SQIVND (reference sequence). CDR3 size: 16 residues. The junction had 6 bases not matched to a gene; V was cut back by 3 bases and J by 3 bases. The CDR3 bases are TGTGCCAGTAGTATCCGCCGGGACAGGGGGTACACTGAAGCTTTCTTT. It encodes CASSIRRDRGYTEAFF.

V is TRBV24-1 and J is TRBJ1-1, with D unresolved. CDR1 and CDR2 (germline): KGHDR, SFDVKD. The CDR3 length is 15 residues. V was pared by 1 base and J by 0 bases, with 8 bases between. In DNA, the CDR3 is TGTGCCACCAGTGATTTCACAGTCATGAACACTGAAGCTTTCTTT. Translated, it gives CATSDFTVMNTEAFF.

The chain is built from TRBV30 and TRBJ1-3, with D tentatively TRBD1 (5 bases). Trimming stripped 0 bases from V and 4 bases from J, with 10 bases between. The CDR3 totals 14 residues. In germline, CDR1 is GTSNPN, CDR2 SVGIG (reference sequence). The CDR3 nucleotides are TGTGCCTGGAGTGTAAGGGGATGGGGAAACACCATATATTTT. It codes for CAWSVRGWGNTIYF.

This chain links TRBV2 with TRBJ1-5; no firm D call. V dropped 2 bases and J dropped 0 bases, with 5 bases sitting between them. The CDR3 contains 14 residues. CDR1 is SNHLY, CDR2 FYNNEI, per germline. The chain's CDR3 is CASSESYSNQPQHF. For the CDR3, the DNA is TGTGCCAGCAGTGAATCGTATAGCAATCAGCCCCAGCATTTT.

V and J are TRBV18 and TRBJ1-1; 10 positions match TRBD1. The CDR3 has 13 residues. V was pared by 6 bases and J by 6 bases, with 4 bases of the junction left unmatched. Germline V lookup: CDR1 KGHSH, CDR2 LQKENI. The DNA of the CDR3 is TGTGCCAGCTCGCAGGGGACAGGGGCTGAAGCTTTCTTT. Encoded protein: CASSQGTGAEAFF.

The chain is built from TRBV7-2 and TRBJ1-2; D is undetermined. The CDR3 has 16 amino acids. Trimming pared 1 base from V and 4 bases from J, leaving 16 bases between. Germline V lookup: CDR1 SGHTA, CDR2 FQGNSA. CDR3 in amino acids: CASSLGVRVDGYGYTF. The CDR3 DNA reads TGTGCCAGCAGCTTAGGGGTCCGGGTGGATGGCTATGGCTACACCTTC.

The rearrangement links TRBV19 to TRBJ1-3; 8 nucleotides match TRBD1. CDR3 size: 16 residues. The germline V gene encodes CDR1 LNHDA and CDR2 SQIVND (reference sequence). V shed 3 bases, J shed 3 bases, and the junction held 7 bases outside the gene matches. The CDR3 protein is CASSISDRGSGNTIYF. CDR3 nucleotides: TGTGCCAGTAGTATCTCCGACAGGGGAAGTGGAAACACCATATATTTT.

This chain links TRBV29-1 with TRBJ2-4, with D possibly TRBD1 on 6 matching bases. Trimming left V 4 bases short and J 1 base short, with 8 bases between. The germline CDR1 and CDR2 sequences are SQVTM and ANQGSEA. The length of the CDR3 is 13 residues. CDR3 protein: CSVAGEAKNIQYF. The CDR3 DNA sequence: TGCAGCGTTGCAGGGGAGGCCAAAAACATTCAGTACTTC.

V usage is TRBV2 and J usage is TRBJ2-5; the match to TRBD1 covers 11 bases. The CDR3 consists of 14 residues. Trimming cost V 6 bases and J 5 bases; bases outside gene matches: 5. Per the germline V gene, CDR1 is SNHLY and CDR2 is FYNNEI. CDR3 in amino acids: CASSLGQGAETQYF. CDR3 DNA: TGTGCCAGCAGCCTAGGACAGGGGGCGGAGACCCAGTACTTC.

The chain uses TRBV27 and TRBJ2-2; D is possibly TRBD2 (6 bases). CDR3 length: 15 residues. V was shortened by 8 bases and J by 3 bases, with 16 bases between the two germline ends. Germline-derived CDR1 and CDR2 are MNHEY and SMNVEV (reference sequence). The CDR3 bases are TGTGCCAGCGCTCCTAGGGACTCCTACACCGGGGAGCTGTTTTTT. Its protein is CASAPRDSYTGELFF.

V is TRBV10-1 and J is TRBJ1-1; no reliable D call. CDR3 length: 13 residues. V gave up 3 bases and J gave up 0 bases, with 5 bases separating them. In germline, CDR1 is WNHNN, CDR2 SYGVQD (reference sequence). The CDR3 nucleotides are TGCGCCAGCAGTGACGGAGTGAACACTGAAGCTTTCTTT. It specifies CASSDGVNTEAFF.

The chain has TRBV3-1 (or the pseudogene TRBV3-2) and TRBJ2-3, with D maybe TRBD1 (6 bases). Germline loops: CDR1 LGHDT, CDR2 YNNKEL (reference sequence). The CDR3 contains 15 residues. V lost 4 bases, J lost 2 bases, and 13 bases lay in between. CDR3 sequence: CASSPRGAHTDTQYF. The CDR3 DNA follows: TGTGCCAGCAGCCCCAGGGGAGCCCACACAGATACGCAGTATTTT.

The chain couples TRBV4-1 to TRBJ1-1; 8 nucleotides line up with TRBD1. CDR3 length: 14 amino acids. Germline V gene data show CDR1 as MGHRA and CDR2 as YSYEKL. Unmatched junction bases numbered 5, after V lost 6 bases and J lost 2 bases. CDR3 amino acids: CASRFDRGNTEAFF. The CDR3 DNA reads as TGCGCCAGCAGATTTGACAGGGGAAACACTGAAGCTTTCTTT.

The V gene is TRBV7-2, the J gene TRBJ1-5, with a possible D match to TRBD1 (6 bases). Trimming cost V 5 bases and J 3 bases, with 17 bases left between them. CDR3 length: 16 amino acids. Per the germline V gene, CDR1 is SGHTA and CDR2 is FQGNSA. This CDR3 reads CASSGGPRSPNQPQHF. The CDR3 DNA follows: TGTGCCAGCAGCGGGGGCCCCAGGTCCCCCAATCAGCCCCAGCATTTT.

The rearrangement uses TRBV4-1 and TRBJ2-7; a possible D gene is TRBD1 (5 bases). The V gene's germline CDR1 is MGHRA and CDR2 YSYEKL. Trimming removed 4 bases at V and 9 bases at J, with 10 bases between. The CDR3 has 11 residues. The CDR3 region has the DNA TGCGCCAGCAGCCGAGGACACGTGCAGTACTTC. As protein: CASSRGHVQYF.

This rearrangement joins TRBV3-1 (or the pseudogene TRBV3-2) to TRBJ2-7; weak D call: TRBD2 (6 bases). The CDR3 spans 15 residues. Trimming took 4 bases from V and 2 from J, leaving 15 bases between them. Germline CDR1 LGHDT, CDR2 YNNKEL (reference sequence). Here the CDR3 DNA reads TGTGCCAGCAGCCTTCCGGGACTGGGCACCTACGAGCAGTACTTC. This encodes CASSLPGLGTYEQYF.

The chain couples TRBV12-3 or TRBV12-4 to TRBJ1-1; D gene unclear. This CDR3 spans 13 amino acids. V dropped 3 bases and J dropped 1 base, with 6 bases sitting between them. The CDR3 sequence is CASSFSGNTEAFF. CDR3 nucleotides: TGTGCCAGCAGTTTTTCGGGGAACACTGAAGCTTTCTTT.

This chain connects TRBV30 to TRBJ2-5; weak D call: TRBD1 (5 bases). CDR1 and CDR2 from the germline V gene are GTSNPN and SVGIG (reference sequence). V was cut by 1 base and J by 7 bases, with 13 bases left in between. The CDR3 has 13 amino acids. CDR3 sequence: CAWSALRGGTQYF. CDR3 bases: TGTGCCTGGAGTGCCCTAAGGGGTGGGACCCAGTACTTC.